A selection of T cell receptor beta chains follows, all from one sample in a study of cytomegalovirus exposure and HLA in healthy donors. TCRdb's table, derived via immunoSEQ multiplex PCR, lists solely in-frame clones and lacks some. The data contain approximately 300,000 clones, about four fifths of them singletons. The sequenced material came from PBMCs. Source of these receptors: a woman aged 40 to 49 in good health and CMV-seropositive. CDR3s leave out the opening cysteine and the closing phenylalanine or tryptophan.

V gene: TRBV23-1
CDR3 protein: ASNTTSGRTSWRDTQY

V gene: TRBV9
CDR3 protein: ASSVGGSGQETQY

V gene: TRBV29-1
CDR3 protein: SSWTGYNEQF

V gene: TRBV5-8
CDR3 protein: ASSLGIGQGYGYT

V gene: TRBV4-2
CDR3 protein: ASSQGLAGGPSSYNEQF

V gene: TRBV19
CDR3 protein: ATSPLGTGSNQPQH

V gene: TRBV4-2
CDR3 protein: ASSPSRGAGYGYT

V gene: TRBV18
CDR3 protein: ASSSAQGRDYGYT

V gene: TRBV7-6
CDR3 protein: ASSLESQQGNSPLH

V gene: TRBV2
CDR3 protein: ASTAQGAGAYEQY

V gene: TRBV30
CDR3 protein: AWSVGGTDTQY

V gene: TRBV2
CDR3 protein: ASRQRGRQETQY

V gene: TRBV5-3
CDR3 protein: ARGRVGETQY

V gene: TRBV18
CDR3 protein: ASSPAGHATYEQY

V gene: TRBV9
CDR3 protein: ASSVGIQAYPKETQY

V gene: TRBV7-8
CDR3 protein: ASSLATGRTYEQY

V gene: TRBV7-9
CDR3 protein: SSSRDYQETQY

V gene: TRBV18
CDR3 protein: ASSPARGTYNEQF

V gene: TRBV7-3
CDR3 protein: ASNPGTSGINEQF

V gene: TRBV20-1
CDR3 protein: SARRGETQY

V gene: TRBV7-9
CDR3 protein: ASSFWTVEETQY

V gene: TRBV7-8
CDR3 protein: ASSLLEALDIEGSEAF

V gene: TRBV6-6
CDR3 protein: ASSRTGSNQPQH